The entry that follows covers one T cell receptor (beta chain) sequence. A much larger clone lies a single base off, so this may be a read error. The data belong to a study of human T cells and chemical hapten exposure. For the study at large: During the roughly 26-week study period, patients had diphenylcyclopropenone applied to the scalp every week.

This sample's time point: patch test 1, 2 weeks after DPC sensitization. Treatment denoted: therapeutic diphenylcyclopropenone sensitization with weekly scalp DPC. This CDR3 region has 16 residues. In germline, CDR1 is LGHDT, CDR2 YNNKEL (reference sequence). After removal of 4 bases from V and 7 bases from J, the junction contained 16 bases not matched to a gene. TCRdb re-derived calls from the RACE reads in MiXCR, one entry per CDR3 protein. The sample holds roughly 120,000 distinct CDR3 sequences; over 10% are singletons and the top ten take approximately 1.5%. The TCR was taken from a woman aged 45-59 years with alopecia areata. Some clones in this sample may be carry-over from other donors' samples. Sequences were derived from whole blood, sampled in connection with sensitization to the hapten diphenylcyclopropenone (DPC). This chain joins TRBV3-1 and TRBJ2-7; TRBD1 agrees at 7 bases. CDR3: CASSRRLGQTGSEQYF. CDR3 sequence (DNA): TGTGCCAGCAGCCGACGCCTGGGACAGACCGGGTCAGAGCAGTACTTC.